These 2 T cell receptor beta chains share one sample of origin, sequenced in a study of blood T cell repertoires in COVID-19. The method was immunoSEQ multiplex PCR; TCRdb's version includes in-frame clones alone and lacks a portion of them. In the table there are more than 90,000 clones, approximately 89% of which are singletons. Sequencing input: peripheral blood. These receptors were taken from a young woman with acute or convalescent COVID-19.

The CDR3 DNA reads as TGTGCCAGCACCTCTACAGAGAACACTGAAGCTTTCTTT. This sequence encodes CASTSTENTEAFF. The chain employs TRBV6-6 and TRBJ1-1; unclear D gene. Trimming shortened V by 7 bases and J by 1 base, and 10 bases separated the two germline ends. Germline loops: CDR1 MNHNY, CDR2 SVGAGI (reference sequence). CDR3 size: 13 residues.

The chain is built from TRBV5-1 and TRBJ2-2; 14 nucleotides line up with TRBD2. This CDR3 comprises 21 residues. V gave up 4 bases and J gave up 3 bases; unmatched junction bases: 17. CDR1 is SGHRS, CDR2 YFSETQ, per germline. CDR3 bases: TGCGCCAGCAGCCCGTTACTTCCGGGACTAGCGGGGGTTTCGGACACCGGGGAGCTGTTTTTT. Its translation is CASSPLLPGLAGVSDTGELFF.